Listed here are 20 T cell receptor beta chains from one sample, sequenced in a study of read filtering for tumor transcriptome and immune sequencing. From approximately 430 ng of RNA, a library with molecular barcoded alpha/delta and beta/gamma adaptors was made. TCRdb reanalysed the reads using MiXCR and keeps one entry per CDR3 protein. The sample contains about 50,000 distinct CDR3 sequences, 15% to 20% of which appear only once. Sequencing was performed on a population of CD138-negative cells sorted from bone marrow. Receptor source: a donor over 35 with multiple myeloma.

CDR3 coding DNA: TGCGCCAGCAGCTTGGTGCCGGGAGTGGAAGAGCAGTACTTC. It yields the protein CASSLVPGVEEQYF. The V gene is TRBV5-1, the J gene TRBJ2-7; weak D call: TRBD2 (6 bases). This CDR3 region has 14 residues. In germline, CDR1 is SGHRS, CDR2 YFSETQ. Trimming shortened V by 0 bases and J by 7 bases, and 14 bases separated the two germline ends. Full variable domain (outside the CDR3, taken from reference TRBV5-1 and TRBJ2-7): KAGVTQTPRYLIKTRGQQVTLSCSPISGHRSVSWYQQTPGQGLQFLFEYFSETQRNKGNFPGRFSGRQFSNSRSEMNVSTLELGDSALYLCASSLVPGVEEQYFGPGTRLTVT.

In its sample, this clonotype was seen many times. The rearrangement joins TRBV20-1 to TRBJ2-7; 9 nucleotides agree with TRBD1. The CDR3 runs 14 residues. Germline CDR1 is DFQATT and CDR2 is SNEGSKA (reference sequence). The ends lost 5 bases at V and 2 bases at J; junction bases unmatched: 7. This CDR3 is CSAEPGTGTYEQYF. As DNA, the CDR3 is TGCAGTGCTGAGCCAGGGACAGGGACCTACGAGCAGTACTTC.

This clonotype appeared many times. The chain is built from TRBV7-2 and TRBJ2-7; D might be TRBD1 (5 bases). CDR3 length: 13 amino acids. V lost 1 base and J lost 6, with 10 bases in between. Germline V lookup: CDR1 SGHTA, CDR2 FQGNSA. CDR3 sequence (DNA): TGTGCCAGCAGCTTAGGGGGCGCATCCGAGCAGTACTTC. Translation: CASSLGGASEQYF.

This clonotype was picked up many times. The CDR3 DNA follows: TGTGCCAGCAGTTCCGGATCTTCGGGGACTGAAGCTTTCTTT. This gives the protein CASSSGSSGTEAFF. The rearrangement links TRBV28 to TRBJ1-1; D is unclear. There are 14 residues in the CDR3. V was pared by 4 bases and J by 5 bases, with 14 bases between. The germline CDR1 and CDR2 sequences are MDHEN and SYDVKM. Looking up the rest from reference TRBV28 and TRBJ1-1 gives the full variable domain: DVKVTQSSRYLVKRTGEKVFLECVQDMDHENMFWYRQDPGLGLRLIYFSYDVKMKEKGDIPEGYSVSREKKERFSLILESASTNQTSMYLCASSSGSSGTEAFFGQGTRLTVV.

Comment on this clonotype: A read error is possible here, since a much larger clone lies one base away. This chain connects TRBV7-6 to TRBJ2-3, with D maybe TRBD2 (5 bases). Germline V gives CDR1 SGHVS, CDR2 FNYEAQ. V was trimmed by 3 bases and J by 4 bases, leaving 11 bases between them. CDR3 length: 14 amino acids. The DNA of the CDR3 is TGTGCCAGCAGCTTTCGGGGTAATGCAGATACGCAGTATTTT. Translating it yields CASSFRGNADTQYF.

This clonotype was counted ten times or more. The J gene is TRBJ2-7, the V gene TRBV15; D is undetermined. The V end lost 0 bases, the J end lost 6 bases, and 6 bases lay between the germline ends. This CDR3 is 12 amino acids long. The germline V gene has CDR1 LNHNV and CDR2 YYDKDF (reference sequence). The CDR3 loop is CATSRDRSEQYF. The CDR3 DNA reads as TGTGCCACCAGCAGAGACAGGTCCGAGCAGTACTTC.

Concerning this clonotype itself: A single base separates this from a much larger clone, so it may be a read error. Since the CDR3 does not end with the conserved phenylalanine or tryptophan, this likely comes from a read error. The chain recombines TRBV30 with TRBJ2-3, with D possibly matching TRBD2 (6 bases). CDR3 size: 13 residues. Germline-derived CDR1 and CDR2 are GTSNPN and SVGIG (reference sequence). V lost 5 bases and J lost 0, with 9 bases in between. Written as DNA, the CDR3 is TGTGCCTGGGGTAGCGGTAGCACAGATACGCAGTATTGT. Its protein is CAWGSGSTDTQYC.

The chain uses TRBV4-1 and TRBJ1-5; D unclear. There are 16 residues in the CDR3. Deletions cut 2 bases from V and 1 base from J, with 12 bases between. Germline V CDR1 and CDR2: MGHRA, YSYEKL. For the CDR3, the DNA is TGCGCCAGCAGCCAATCGGGGAAAGGGAGCAATCAGCCCCAGCATTTT. Translated: CASSQSGKGSNQPQHF.

This clonotype was counted many times. The chain has TRBV4-2 and TRBJ2-2; D call uncertain. Germline CDR1 reads LGHNA; CDR2 reads YNFKEQ. Trimming removed 1 base at V and 3 bases at J, with 6 bases between. The CDR3 contains 14 residues. The CDR3 DNA sequence: TGTGCCAGCAGCCAAGTAGAGGACACCGGGGAGCTGTTTTTT. Protein product: CASSQVEDTGELFF.

The chain combines TRBV5-5 with TRBJ1-5; TRBD1 aligns across 7 bases. J lost 3 bases, V lost 6 bases, and 15 bases had no gene match. This CDR3 region has 17 residues. Germline values: CDR1 SGHKS, CDR2 YYEKEE (reference sequence). CDR3 sequence: CASTFRRTGRTNQPQHF. Written as DNA, the CDR3 is TGTGCCAGCACCTTCAGGAGGACAGGCAGGACCAATCAGCCCCAGCATTTT.

Ten or more counts support this clonotype. The gene calls are TRBV28 and TRBJ2-1; no firm D call. The CDR3 is 11 residues long. CDR1 and CDR2 from the germline V gene are MDHEN and SYDVKM. V lost 5 bases and J 16 bases, leaving 15 bases between the germline ends. CDR3 bases: TGTGCCAGCAGTCCCCAGCGTTGGGTCTTCTTC. It specifies CASSPQRWVFF.

This clonotype has at least ten counts. The V and J genes are TRBV7-9 and TRBJ1-5; D call uncertain. The CDR3 runs to 14 residues. V shed 4 bases and J shed 4 bases, with 11 bases lying between them. From germline, CDR1 is SEHNR and CDR2 FQNEAQ (reference sequence). The CDR3 DNA reads TGTGCCAGCAGCTCCGGAGGGAAAAATCAGCCCCAGCATTTT. Its translation: CASSSGGKNQPQHF.

About this clonotype: It may be a read error: a sequence one base away is much more abundant. The chain has TRBV29-1 and TRBJ1-1; D is possibly TRBD1 (5 bases). Trimming shortened V by 7 bases and J by 0 bases, and 18 bases separated the two germline ends. The germline V gene encodes CDR1 SQVTM and CDR2 ANQGSEA. The CDR3 has 15 amino acids. The CDR3 loop reads CSAVSGASMNTEAFF. CDR3 in DNA: TGCAGCGCAGTCTCCGGGGCCTCTATGAACACTGAAGCTTTCTTT.

A few counts support this clonotype. Possible read error: a much larger clone is one base away. The genes are TRBV5-1 and TRBJ2-5; D unclear. Germline CDR1 reads SGHRS; CDR2 reads YFSETQ. Trimming left V 0 bases short and J 4 bases short, with 16 bases between. The CDR3 length is 16 residues. This CDR3 is CASSLDTARYRETQYF. DNA of the CDR3: TGCGCCAGCAGCTTGGATACAGCGAGGTACCGAGAGACCCAGTACTTC.

This clonotype was recorded many times. The chain carries TRBV9 and TRBJ2-6; 9 bases are shared with TRBD1. Germline V gene sequence: CDR1 SGDLS, CDR2 YYNGEE. V shed 4 bases, J shed 0 bases, and the junction held 8 bases outside the gene matches. The CDR3 is made up of 18 amino acids. The CDR3 loop is CASSLGTGFSSGANVLTF. CDR3 DNA: TGTGCCAGCAGCCTCGGGACAGGGTTTTCCTCTGGGGCCAACGTCCTGACTTTC.

This clonotype was seen only a few times. The gene calls are TRBV12-3 or TRBV12-4 and TRBJ1-5; weak D call: TRBD1 (6 bases). The CDR3 is made up of 15 amino acids. The ends were cut back, 2 bases at V and 1 base at J, with 9 bases in the middle. CDR3 DNA sequence: TGTGCCAGCAGTTTAAAAGGGGGAAGCAATCAGCCCCAGCATTTT. Translated: CASSLKGGSNQPQHF.

This clonotype came up many times. This chain links TRBV3-1 with TRBJ1-1; possibly TRBD1 for D (5 bases). Trimming pared 5 bases from V and 5 bases from J, leaving 12 bases between. Germline CDR1 LGHDT, CDR2 YNNKEL (reference sequence). The CDR3 loop spans 13 amino acids. The DNA for the CDR3 is TGTGCCAGCAGCTCGGAGGACATGACTGAAGCTTTCTTT. It yields the protein CASSSEDMTEAFF.

This clonotype was detected ten times or more. This chain connects TRBV20-1 to TRBJ2-3; 7 bases are shared with TRBD2. V was clipped by 1 base and J by 2 bases; unmatched bases: 6. The germline CDR1 and CDR2 sequences are DFQATT and SNEGSKA (reference sequence). The CDR3 has 15 amino acids. The CDR3 sequence: CSARVSGTITDTQYF. DNA of the CDR3: TGCAGTGCTAGAGTGAGCGGGACGATCACAGATACGCAGTATTTT.

This clonotype was picked up many times. The chain uses TRBV20-1 and TRBJ2-7, with D possibly TRBD2 on 5 matching bases. The CDR3 consists of 14 residues. Between the trimmed V and J ends, which lost 5 bases and 2 bases, there was a span of 16 bases. The V gene's germline CDR1 is DFQATT and CDR2 SNEGSKA (reference sequence). The CDR3 here is CSASLRDGTYEQYF. The CDR3 DNA sequence: TGCAGTGCTTCCCTCCGAGACGGGACCTACGAGCAGTACTTC.

This clonotype has at least ten counts. V usage is TRBV20-1 and J usage is TRBJ2-5; no firm D call. The CDR3 spans 13 residues. Trimming removed 3 bases at V and 7 bases at J, with 15 bases between. Germline V gene lookup returns CDR1 DFQATT and CDR2 SNEGSKA (reference sequence). This CDR3 is CSASQPTFGTQYF. CDR3 in DNA: TGCAGTGCTAGTCAGCCTACCTTTGGGACCCAGTACTTC.